A selection of T cell receptor beta chains follows, all from one sample in a study of shared clonotypes between healthy human individuals. The protocol was immunoSEQ multiplex PCR, while the TCRdb copy is restricted to in-frame clones and leaves out a portion. The repertoire holds over a million clones, with 95% to 97% as singletons. Material: naive CD4+ T cells sorted from blood. These receptor sequences come from a man in his thirties or forties in good health. The CDR3 runs from the conserved cysteine through the conserved F or W. D genes are given only for firm matches. A clone size is listed for some rows: how often the clone was seen (once, few, many), or a class if it is expanded.

CDR3 protein: CSVRRGVDRQNEQFF
CDR3 DNA: TGCAGCGTTCGAAGGGGGGTCGATCGCCAGAATGAGCAGTTCTTC
J gene: TRBJ2-1
clone size: -
D gene: -
V gene: TRBV29-1

CDR3 protein: CASSRLAGPYEQYF
CDR3 DNA: TGTGCCAGTAGCAGACTAGCGGGACCCTACGAGCAGTACTTC
J gene: TRBJ2-7
clone size: -
D gene: TRBD2
V gene: TRBV19

CDR3 protein: CASSRLSSYEQYF
CDR3 DNA: TGTGCCAGCAGCCGACTGAGCTCCTACGAGCAGTACTTC
J gene: TRBJ2-7
clone size: -
D gene: -
V gene: TRBV7-8

CDR3 protein: CASSETSGMYNEQFF
CDR3 DNA: TGTGCCAGCAGCGAGACTAGCGGAATGTACAATGAGCAGTTCTTC
J gene: TRBJ2-1
clone size: -
D gene: TRBD2
V gene: TRBV6-5

CDR3 protein: CASSDSGQNTGELFF
CDR3 DNA: TGTGCCAGCAGTGACTCGGGACAAAACACCGGGGAGCTGTTTTTT
J gene: TRBJ2-2
clone size: -
D gene: -
V gene: TRBV6-4

CDR3 protein: CSVVDSRSNQPQHF
CDR3 DNA: TGCAGCGTCGTCGACAGTCGGAGCAATCAGCCCCAGCATTTT
J gene: TRBJ1-5
clone size: -
D gene: -
V gene: TRBV29-1

CDR3 protein: CASSRLRKRTDSYEQYF
CDR3 DNA: TGTGCCAGCAGCCGACTCCGGAAGCGGACCGACTCCTACGAGCAGTACTTC
J gene: TRBJ2-7
clone size: -
D gene: -
V gene: TRBV11-2

CDR3 protein: CASSGPGNYGYTF
CDR3 DNA: TGTGCCAGCAGCGGACCGGGAAACTATGGCTACACCTTC
J gene: TRBJ1-2
clone size: -
D gene: -
V gene: TRBV7-8

CDR3 protein: CAWTKDYSSYEQYF
CDR3 DNA: TGTGCCTGGACTAAAGACTATTCTTCCTACGAGCAGTACTTC
J gene: TRBJ2-7
clone size: -
D gene: -
V gene: TRBV30

CDR3 protein: CASSPWDMNTEAFF
CDR3 DNA: TGTGCCAGCAGCCCGTGGGATATGAACACTGAAGCTTTCTTT
J gene: TRBJ1-1
clone size: -
D gene: -
V gene: TRBV4-2

CDR3 protein: CASSETRMTGPTEAFF
CDR3 DNA: TGCGCCAGCAGTGAGACTCGGATGACAGGGCCCACTGAAGCTTTCTTT
J gene: TRBJ1-1
clone size: -
D gene: TRBD1
V gene: TRBV10-2

CDR3 protein: CASSSGTSDEEQFF
CDR3 DNA: TGCGCCAGCAGCTCCGGGACTAGCGATGAGGAGCAGTTCTTC
J gene: TRBJ2-1
clone size: -
D gene: TRBD2
V gene: TRBV5-1

CDR3 protein: CASSLDSNYGYTF
CDR3 DNA: TGTGCCAGCAGTTTGGACAGTAACTATGGCTACACCTTC
J gene: TRBJ1-2
clone size: -
D gene: -
V gene: TRBV28

CDR3 protein: CASSPRARGYTF
CDR3 DNA: TGTGCCAGCAGCCCCCGGGCCCGTGGCTACACCTTC
J gene: TRBJ1-2
clone size: -
D gene: -
V gene: TRBV28

CDR3 protein: CASSVFANTGELFF
CDR3 DNA: TGTGCCAGCAGCGTATTTGCGAACACCGGGGAGCTGTTTTTT
J gene: TRBJ2-2
clone size: once
D gene: -
V gene: TRBV9

CDR3 protein: CASSPDRLTEAFF
CDR3 DNA: TGTGCCAGCAGCCCCGACAGACTCACTGAAGCTTTCTTT
J gene: TRBJ1-1
clone size: -
D gene: -
V gene: TRBV7-9

CDR3 protein: CASSVGTTDTQYF
CDR3 DNA: TGTGCCAGCAGCGTAGGCACTACAGATACGCAGTATTTT
J gene: TRBJ2-3
clone size: -
D gene: -
V gene: TRBV9

CDR3 protein: CASSVGGRGEQYF
CDR3 DNA: TGTGCCAGCAGCGTAGGGGGTCGGGGCGAGCAGTACTTC
J gene: TRBJ2-7
clone size: -
D gene: -
V gene: TRBV9

CDR3 protein: CASRKGQGGSYEQYF
CDR3 DNA: TGTGCCAGCAGGAAAGGACAGGGGGGCTCCTACGAGCAGTACTTC
J gene: TRBJ2-7
clone size: -
D gene: TRBD1
V gene: TRBV6-6

CDR3 protein: CASSSIRQGGARQYF
CDR3 DNA: TGTGCCAGCAGCTCCATCCGACAGGGGGGTGCGCGGCAGTACTTC
J gene: TRBJ2-7
clone size: -
D gene: TRBD1
V gene: TRBV5-6

CDR3 protein: CASSLVGQHNQPQHF
CDR3 DNA: TGTGCCAGCAGTTTAGTTGGACAGCACAATCAGCCCCAGCATTTT
J gene: TRBJ1-5
clone size: -
D gene: -
V gene: TRBV6-6

CDR3 protein: CASSLGGEGLTDTQYF
CDR3 DNA: TGTGCCAGCAGCTTGGGGGGGGAGGGCCTTACAGATACGCAGTATTTT
J gene: TRBJ2-3
clone size: -
D gene: TRBD2
V gene: TRBV5-4

CDR3 protein: CASSQAPDGNYGYTF
CDR3 DNA: TGTGCCAGCAGCCAAGCTCCCGACGGCAACTATGGCTACACCTTC
J gene: TRBJ1-2
clone size: -
D gene: -
V gene: TRBV4-2

CDR3 protein: CASQGWYQETQYF
CDR3 DNA: TGCGCCAGCCAAGGGTGGTACCAAGAGACCCAGTACTTC
J gene: TRBJ2-5
clone size: -
D gene: -
V gene: TRBV10-2

CDR3 protein: CAISHGGGYPDTQYF
CDR3 DNA: TGTGCCATCAGTCATGGGGGGGGTTATCCAGATACGCAGTATTTT
J gene: TRBJ2-3
clone size: -
D gene: TRBD2
V gene: TRBV10-3

CDR3 protein: CASSFGLAGVDEQFF
CDR3 DNA: TGTGCCAGCAGCTTCGGACTAGCGGGAGTAGATGAGCAGTTCTTC
J gene: TRBJ2-1
clone size: -
D gene: TRBD2
V gene: TRBV11-3

CDR3 protein: CASSSGTSGREETQYF
CDR3 DNA: TGCGCCAGCAGCTCGGGGACTAGCGGGAGAGAAGAGACCCAGTACTTC
J gene: TRBJ2-5
clone size: -
D gene: TRBD2
V gene: TRBV5-1

CDR3 protein: CASSSRVGTALGEQYF
CDR3 DNA: TGTGCTAGCAGCTCCCGAGTAGGGACCGCACTGGGGGAGCAGTACTTC
J gene: TRBJ2-7
clone size: -
D gene: -
V gene: TRBV7-7

CDR3 protein: CASSQGDNPRDTIFYNEQFF
CDR3 DNA: TGTGCCAGCAGCCAAGGCGATAACCCCCGGGACACAATTTTCTACAATGAGCAGTTCTTC
J gene: TRBJ2-1
clone size: -
D gene: -
V gene: TRBV14

CDR3 protein: CASSEMVGQPQHF
CDR3 DNA: TGTGCCAGCTCAGAGATGGTCGGGCAGCCCCAGCATTTT
J gene: TRBJ1-5
clone size: once
D gene: -
V gene: TRBV18

CDR3 protein: CAWSPGRGNQPQHF
CDR3 DNA: TGTGCCTGGAGCCCCGGACGGGGTAATCAGCCCCAGCATTTT
J gene: TRBJ1-5
clone size: -
D gene: -
V gene: TRBV30